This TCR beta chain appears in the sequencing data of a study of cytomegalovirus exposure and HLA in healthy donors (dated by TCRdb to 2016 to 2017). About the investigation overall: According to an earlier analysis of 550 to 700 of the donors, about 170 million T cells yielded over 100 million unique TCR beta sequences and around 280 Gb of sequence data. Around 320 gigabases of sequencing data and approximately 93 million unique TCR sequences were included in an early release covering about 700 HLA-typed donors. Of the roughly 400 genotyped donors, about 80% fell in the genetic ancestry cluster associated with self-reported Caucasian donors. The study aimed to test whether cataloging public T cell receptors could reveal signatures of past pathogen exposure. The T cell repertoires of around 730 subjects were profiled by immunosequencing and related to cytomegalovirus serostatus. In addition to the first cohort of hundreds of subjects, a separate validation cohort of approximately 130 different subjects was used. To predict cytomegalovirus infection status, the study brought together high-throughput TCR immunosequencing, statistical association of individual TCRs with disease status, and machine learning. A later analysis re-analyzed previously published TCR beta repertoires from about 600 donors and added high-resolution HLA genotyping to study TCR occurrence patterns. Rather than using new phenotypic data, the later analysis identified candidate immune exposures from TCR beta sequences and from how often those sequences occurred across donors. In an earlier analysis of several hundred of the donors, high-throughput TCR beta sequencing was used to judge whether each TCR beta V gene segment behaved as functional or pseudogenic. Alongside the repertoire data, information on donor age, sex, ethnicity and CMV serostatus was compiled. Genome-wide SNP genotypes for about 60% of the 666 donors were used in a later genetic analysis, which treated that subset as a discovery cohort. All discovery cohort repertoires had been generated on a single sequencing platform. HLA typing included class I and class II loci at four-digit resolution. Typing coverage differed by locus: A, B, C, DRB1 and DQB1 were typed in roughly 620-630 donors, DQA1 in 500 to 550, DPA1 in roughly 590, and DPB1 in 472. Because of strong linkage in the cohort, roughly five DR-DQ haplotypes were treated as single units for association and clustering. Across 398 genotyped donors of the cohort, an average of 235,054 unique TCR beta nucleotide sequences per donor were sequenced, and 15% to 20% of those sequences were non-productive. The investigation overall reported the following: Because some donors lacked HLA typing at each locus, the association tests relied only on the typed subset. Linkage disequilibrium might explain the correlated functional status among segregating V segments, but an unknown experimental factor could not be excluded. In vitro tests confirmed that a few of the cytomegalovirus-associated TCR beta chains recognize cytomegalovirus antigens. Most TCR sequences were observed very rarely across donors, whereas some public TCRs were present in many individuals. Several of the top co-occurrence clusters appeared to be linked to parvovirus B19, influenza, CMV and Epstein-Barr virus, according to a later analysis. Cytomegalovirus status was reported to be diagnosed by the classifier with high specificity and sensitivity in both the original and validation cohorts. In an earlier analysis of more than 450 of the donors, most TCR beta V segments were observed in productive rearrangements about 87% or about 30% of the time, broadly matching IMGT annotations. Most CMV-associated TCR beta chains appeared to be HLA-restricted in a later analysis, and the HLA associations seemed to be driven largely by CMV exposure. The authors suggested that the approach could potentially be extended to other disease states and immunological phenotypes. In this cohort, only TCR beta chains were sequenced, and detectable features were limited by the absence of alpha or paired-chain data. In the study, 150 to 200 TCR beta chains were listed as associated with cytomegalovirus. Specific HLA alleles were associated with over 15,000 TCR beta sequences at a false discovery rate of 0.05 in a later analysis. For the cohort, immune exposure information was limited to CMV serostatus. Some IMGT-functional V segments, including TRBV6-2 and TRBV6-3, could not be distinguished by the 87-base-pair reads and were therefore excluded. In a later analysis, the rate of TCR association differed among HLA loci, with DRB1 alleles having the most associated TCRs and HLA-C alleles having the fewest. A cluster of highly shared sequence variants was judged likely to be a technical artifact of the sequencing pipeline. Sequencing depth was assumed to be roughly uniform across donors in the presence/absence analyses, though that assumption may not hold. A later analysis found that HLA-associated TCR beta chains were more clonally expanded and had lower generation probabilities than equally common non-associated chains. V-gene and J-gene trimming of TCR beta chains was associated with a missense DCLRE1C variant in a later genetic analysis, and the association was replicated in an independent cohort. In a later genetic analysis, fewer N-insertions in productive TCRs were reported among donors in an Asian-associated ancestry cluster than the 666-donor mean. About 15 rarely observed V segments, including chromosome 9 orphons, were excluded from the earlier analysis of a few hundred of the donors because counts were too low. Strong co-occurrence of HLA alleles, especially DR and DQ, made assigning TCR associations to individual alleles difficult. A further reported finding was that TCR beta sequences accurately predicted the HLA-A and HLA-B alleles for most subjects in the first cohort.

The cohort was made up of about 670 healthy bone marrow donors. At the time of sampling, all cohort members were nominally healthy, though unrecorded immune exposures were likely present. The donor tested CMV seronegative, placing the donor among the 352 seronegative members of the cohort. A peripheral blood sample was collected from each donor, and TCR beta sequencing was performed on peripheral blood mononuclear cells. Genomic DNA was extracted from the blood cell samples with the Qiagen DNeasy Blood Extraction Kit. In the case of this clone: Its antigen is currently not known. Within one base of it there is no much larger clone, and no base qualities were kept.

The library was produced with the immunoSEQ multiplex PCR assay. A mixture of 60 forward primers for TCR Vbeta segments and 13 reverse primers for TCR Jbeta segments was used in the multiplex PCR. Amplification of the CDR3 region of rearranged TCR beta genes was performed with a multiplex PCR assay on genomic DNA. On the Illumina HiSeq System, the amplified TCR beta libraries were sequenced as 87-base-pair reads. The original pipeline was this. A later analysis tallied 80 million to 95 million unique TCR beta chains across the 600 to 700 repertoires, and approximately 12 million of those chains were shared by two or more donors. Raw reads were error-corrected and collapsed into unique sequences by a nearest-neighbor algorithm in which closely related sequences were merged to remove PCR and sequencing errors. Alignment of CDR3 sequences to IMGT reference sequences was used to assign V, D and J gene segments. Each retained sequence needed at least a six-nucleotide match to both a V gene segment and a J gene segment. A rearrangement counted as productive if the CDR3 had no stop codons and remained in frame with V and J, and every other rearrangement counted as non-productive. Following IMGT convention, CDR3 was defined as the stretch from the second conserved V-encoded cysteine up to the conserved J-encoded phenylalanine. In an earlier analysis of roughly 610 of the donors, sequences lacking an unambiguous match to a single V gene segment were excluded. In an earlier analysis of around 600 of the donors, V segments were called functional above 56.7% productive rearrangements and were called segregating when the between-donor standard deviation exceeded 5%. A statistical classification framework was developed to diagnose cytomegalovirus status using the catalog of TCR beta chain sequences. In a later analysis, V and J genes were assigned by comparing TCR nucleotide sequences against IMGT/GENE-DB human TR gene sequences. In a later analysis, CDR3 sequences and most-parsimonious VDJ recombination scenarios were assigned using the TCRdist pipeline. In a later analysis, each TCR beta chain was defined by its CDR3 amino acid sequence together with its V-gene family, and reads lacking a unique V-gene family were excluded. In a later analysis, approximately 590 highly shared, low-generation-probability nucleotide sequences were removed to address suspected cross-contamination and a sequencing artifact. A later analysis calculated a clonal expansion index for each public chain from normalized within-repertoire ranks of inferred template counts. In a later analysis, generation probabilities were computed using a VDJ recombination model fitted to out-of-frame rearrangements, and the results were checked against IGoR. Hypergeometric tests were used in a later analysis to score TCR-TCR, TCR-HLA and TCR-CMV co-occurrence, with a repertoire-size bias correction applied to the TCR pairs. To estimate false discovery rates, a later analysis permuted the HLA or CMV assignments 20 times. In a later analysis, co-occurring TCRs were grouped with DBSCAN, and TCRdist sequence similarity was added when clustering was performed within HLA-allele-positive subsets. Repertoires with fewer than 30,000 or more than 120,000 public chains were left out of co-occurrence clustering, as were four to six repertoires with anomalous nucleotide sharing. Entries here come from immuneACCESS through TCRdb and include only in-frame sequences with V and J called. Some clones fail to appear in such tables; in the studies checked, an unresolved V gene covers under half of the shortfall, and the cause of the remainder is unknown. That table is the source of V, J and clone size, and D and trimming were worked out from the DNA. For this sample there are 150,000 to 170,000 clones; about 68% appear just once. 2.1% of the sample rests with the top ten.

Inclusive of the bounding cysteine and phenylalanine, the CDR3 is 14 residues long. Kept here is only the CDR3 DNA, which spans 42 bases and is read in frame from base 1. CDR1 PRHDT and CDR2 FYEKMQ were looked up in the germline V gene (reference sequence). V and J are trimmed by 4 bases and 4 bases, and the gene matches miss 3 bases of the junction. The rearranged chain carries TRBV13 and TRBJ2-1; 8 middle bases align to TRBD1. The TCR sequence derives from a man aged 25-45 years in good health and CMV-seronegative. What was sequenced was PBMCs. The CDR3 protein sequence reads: CASSSTGVYNEQFF. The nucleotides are TGTGCCAGCAGCTCGACAGGGGTTTACAATGAGCAGTTCTTC.